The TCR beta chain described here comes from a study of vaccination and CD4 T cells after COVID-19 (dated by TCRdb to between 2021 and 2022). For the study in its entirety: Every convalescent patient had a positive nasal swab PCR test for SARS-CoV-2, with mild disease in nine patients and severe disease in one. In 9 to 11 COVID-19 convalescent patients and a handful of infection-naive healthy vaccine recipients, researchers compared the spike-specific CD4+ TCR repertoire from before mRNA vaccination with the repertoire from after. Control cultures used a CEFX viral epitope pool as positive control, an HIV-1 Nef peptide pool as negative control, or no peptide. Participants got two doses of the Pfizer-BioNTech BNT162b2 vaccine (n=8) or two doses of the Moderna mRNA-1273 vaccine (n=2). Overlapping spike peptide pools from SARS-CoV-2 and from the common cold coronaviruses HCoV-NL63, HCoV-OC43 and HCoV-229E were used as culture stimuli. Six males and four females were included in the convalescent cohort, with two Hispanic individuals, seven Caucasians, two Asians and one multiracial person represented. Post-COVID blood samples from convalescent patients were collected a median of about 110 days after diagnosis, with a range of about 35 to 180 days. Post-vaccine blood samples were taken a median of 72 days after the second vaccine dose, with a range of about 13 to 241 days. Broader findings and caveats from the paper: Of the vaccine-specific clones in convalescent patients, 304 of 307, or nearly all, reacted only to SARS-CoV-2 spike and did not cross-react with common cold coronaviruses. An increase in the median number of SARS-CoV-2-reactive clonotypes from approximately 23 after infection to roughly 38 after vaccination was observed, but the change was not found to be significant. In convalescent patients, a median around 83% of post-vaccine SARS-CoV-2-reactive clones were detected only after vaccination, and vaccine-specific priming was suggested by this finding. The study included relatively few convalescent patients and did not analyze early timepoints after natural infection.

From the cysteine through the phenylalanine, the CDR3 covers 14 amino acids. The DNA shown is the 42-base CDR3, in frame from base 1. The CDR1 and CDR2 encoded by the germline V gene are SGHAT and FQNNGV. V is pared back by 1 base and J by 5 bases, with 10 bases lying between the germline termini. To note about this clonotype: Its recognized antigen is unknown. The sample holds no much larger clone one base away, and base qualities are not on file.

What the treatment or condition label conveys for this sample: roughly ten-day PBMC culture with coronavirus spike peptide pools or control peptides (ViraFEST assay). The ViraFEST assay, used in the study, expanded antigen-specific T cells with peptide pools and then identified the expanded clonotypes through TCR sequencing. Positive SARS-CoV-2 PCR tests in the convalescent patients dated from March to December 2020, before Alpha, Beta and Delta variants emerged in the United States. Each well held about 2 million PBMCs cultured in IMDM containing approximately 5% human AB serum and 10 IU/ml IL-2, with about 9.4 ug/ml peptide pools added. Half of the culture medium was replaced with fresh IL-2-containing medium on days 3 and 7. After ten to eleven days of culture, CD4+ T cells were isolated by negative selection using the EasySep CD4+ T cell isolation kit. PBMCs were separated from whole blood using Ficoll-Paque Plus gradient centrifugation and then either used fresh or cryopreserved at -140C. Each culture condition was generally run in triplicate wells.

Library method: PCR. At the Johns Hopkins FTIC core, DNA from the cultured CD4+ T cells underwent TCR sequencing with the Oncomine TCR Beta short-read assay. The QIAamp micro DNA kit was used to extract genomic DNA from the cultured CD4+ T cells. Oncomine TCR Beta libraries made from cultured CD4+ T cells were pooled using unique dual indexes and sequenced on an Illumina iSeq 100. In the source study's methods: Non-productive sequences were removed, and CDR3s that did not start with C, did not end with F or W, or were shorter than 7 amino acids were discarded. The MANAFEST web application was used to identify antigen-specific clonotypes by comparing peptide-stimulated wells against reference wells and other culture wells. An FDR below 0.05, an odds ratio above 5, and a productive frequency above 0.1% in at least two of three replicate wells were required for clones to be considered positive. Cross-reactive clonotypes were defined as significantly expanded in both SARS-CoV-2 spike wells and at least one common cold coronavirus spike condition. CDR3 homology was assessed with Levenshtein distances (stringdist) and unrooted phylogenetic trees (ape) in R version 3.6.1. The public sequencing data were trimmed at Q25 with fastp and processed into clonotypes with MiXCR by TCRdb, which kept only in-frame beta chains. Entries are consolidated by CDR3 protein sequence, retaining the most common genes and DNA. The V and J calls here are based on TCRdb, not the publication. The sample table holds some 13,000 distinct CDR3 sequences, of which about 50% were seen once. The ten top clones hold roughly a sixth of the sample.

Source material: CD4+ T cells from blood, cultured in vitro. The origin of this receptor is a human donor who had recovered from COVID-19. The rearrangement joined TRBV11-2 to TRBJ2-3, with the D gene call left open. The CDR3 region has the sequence CASSLGTGGDTQYF. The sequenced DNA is TGTGCCAGCAGCTTAGGGACGGGTGGAGATACGCAGTATTTT.